This T cell receptor (beta chain) was documented in a study of cytotoxic CD8 clonotypes in ibrutinib-treated CLL. Turning to the study itself: An average of 255,043 productive templates and about 100,000 productive rearrangements was obtained per sample.

The CDR3 totals 14 residues. The germline gives CDR1 MGHDK, CDR2 SYGVNS. J was trimmed by 2 bases and V by 5 bases; bases with no gene match: 4. Assay: immunoSEQ multiplex PCR; the TCRdb copy retains only in-frame clones and omits some. The sample holds 95,000 to 100,000 clones, 70% to 85% seen once. This clonotype was sampled from a human donor with chronic lymphocytic leukemia. The material was PBMCs, obtained after 12 months of ibrutinib treatment. This rearrangement joins TRBV25-1 to TRBJ2-3; TRBD2 matches at 7 bases. CDR3 protein: CASSLAGPTDTQYF. The CDR3 coding sequence is TGTGCCAGCAGTTTAGCGGGCCCCACAGATACGCAGTATTTT.